Listed here is a single T cell receptor beta chain. What it recognizes is unknown. This record comes from a study of OX40 agonist ivuxolimab in advanced cancers. The CDR3 runs 15 residues. Deletions cut 0 bases from V and 9 bases from J, with 17 bases between. Per the germline V gene, CDR1 is MNHEY and CDR2 is SVGAGI. Points from the study as a whole: Some of the lowest clonal expansion was seen in partial responders at 0.1-3.0 mg/kg. It was also the case that some nonresponders had low normalized T-cell clonal expansion. CD8+ T cells were the subset that, on average, had more expanded clones than CD4+.

Using immunoSEQ multiplex PCR, the repertoire was profiled, and TCRdb retains in-frame clones only, with some absent. The table shows around 67,000 clones, with approximately 90% occurring only once. The clonotype comes from an adult with an advanced solid tumor such as melanoma, head and neck, liver or kidney cancer. The sample was CD4+ or CD8+ T cells sorted from blood, taken in a trial of the OX40 agonist ivuxolimab. The rearrangement links TRBV6-5 to TRBJ2-5, with D perhaps matching TRBD1 (7 bases). The CDR3 loop reads CASSYSGQVWGAQYF. CDR3 nucleotide sequence: TGTGCCAGCAGTTACTCTGGACAGGTCTGGGGGGCCCAGTACTTC.